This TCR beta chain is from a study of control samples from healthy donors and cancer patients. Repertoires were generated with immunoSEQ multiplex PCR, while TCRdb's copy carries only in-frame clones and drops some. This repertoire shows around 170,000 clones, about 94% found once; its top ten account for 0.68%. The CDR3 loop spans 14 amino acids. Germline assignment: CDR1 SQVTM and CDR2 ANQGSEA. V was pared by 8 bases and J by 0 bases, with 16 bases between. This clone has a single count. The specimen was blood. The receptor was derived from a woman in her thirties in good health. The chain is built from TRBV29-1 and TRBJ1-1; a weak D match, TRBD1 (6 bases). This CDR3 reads CSLGAGDLNTEAFF. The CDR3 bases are TGCAGCCTGGGGGCAGGGGACCTGAACACTGAAGCTTTCTTT.